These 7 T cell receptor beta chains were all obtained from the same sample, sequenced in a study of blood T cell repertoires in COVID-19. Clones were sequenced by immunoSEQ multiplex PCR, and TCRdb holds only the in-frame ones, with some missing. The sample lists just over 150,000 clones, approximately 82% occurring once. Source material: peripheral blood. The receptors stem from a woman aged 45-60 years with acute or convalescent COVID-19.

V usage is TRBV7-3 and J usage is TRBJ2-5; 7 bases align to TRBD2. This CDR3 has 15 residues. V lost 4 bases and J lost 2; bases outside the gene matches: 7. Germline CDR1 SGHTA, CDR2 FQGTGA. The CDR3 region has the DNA TGTGCCAGCAGCTGGCGTCCTAGCGGACAAGAGACCCAGTACTTC. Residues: CASSWRPSGQETQYF.

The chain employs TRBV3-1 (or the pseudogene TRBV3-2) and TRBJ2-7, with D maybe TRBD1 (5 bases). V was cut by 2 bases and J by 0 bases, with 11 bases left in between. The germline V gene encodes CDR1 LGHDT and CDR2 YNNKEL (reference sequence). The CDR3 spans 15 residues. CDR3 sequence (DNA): TGTGCCAGCAGCCAATCCGACAGAGGCTCCTACGAGCAGTACTTC. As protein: CASSQSDRGSYEQYF.

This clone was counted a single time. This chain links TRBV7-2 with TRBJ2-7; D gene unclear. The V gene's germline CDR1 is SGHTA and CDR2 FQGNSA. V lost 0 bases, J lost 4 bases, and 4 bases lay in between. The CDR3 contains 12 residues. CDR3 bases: TGTGCCAGCAGCTTAGCCAGGTACGAGCAGTACTTC. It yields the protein CASSLARYEQYF.

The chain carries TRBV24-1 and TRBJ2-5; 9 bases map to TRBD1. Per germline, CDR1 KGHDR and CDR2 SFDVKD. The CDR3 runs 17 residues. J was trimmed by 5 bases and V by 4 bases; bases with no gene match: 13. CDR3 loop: CATSDPSRDRVRETQYF. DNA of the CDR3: TGTGCCACCAGTGACCCCTCCCGGGACAGGGTTAGGGAGACCCAGTACTTC.

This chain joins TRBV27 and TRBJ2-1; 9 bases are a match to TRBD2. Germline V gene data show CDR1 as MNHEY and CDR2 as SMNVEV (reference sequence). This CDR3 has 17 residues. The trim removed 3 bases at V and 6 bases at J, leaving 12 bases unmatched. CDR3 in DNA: TGTGCCAGCAGTTTCGCTCTAGCGGGGAGTAAGCGCAATGAGCAGTTCTTC. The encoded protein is CASSFALAGSKRNEQFF.

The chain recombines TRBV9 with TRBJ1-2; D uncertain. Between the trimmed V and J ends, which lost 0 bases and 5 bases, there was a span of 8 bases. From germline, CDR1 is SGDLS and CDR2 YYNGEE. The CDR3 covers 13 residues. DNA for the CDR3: TGTGCCAGCAGCGTAGAAGGGAGGTATGGCTACACCTTC. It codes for CASSVEGRYGYTF.

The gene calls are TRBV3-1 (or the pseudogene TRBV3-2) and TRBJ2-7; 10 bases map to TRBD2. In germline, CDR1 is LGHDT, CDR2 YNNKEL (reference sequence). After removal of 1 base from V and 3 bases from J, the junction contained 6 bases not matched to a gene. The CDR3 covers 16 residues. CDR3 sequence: CASSQGASGGIYEQYF. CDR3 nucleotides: TGTGCCAGCAGCCAAGGGGCTAGCGGGGGAATCTACGAGCAGTACTTC.